Described below is a single TCR beta chain sequence and its context. The antigen is not known. This specimen comes from a study of identical twins. Regarding the study as a whole: Invariant T cells like MAIT and iNKT could partly confound the zero-insertion analyses. Out-of-frame alpha sequences common to twins exhibited an excess of low generation probability. Conclusions were drawn cross-sectionally by statistical analysis, without following the same donors.

Germline V gene data show CDR1 as SGHNT and CDR2 as YYREEE (reference sequence). Trimming took 0 bases from V and 0 from J, leaving 13 bases between them. The CDR3 runs to 17 residues. A universal primer site was incorporated via template switching, and the cDNA contained unique molecular identifiers. TCRdb re-called the 5' RACE reads with MiXCR, one entry per CDR3 protein. The table shows around 340,000 distinct CDR3 sequences, with 9% to 15% occurring only once. These data are also associated with another study on yellow fever vaccine responses in identical twins.

Sequenced sample: CD8+ T cells sorted from blood. The sequence came from a woman in her late teens or twenties in good health. The chain has TRBV5-4 and TRBJ2-1, with TRBD2 as a possible D gene (6 bases). CDR3 DNA sequence: TGTGCCAGCAGCTTGGCCCCTGGGGGGAGCTCCTACAATGAGCAGTTCTTC. This encodes CASSLAPGGSSYNEQFF.